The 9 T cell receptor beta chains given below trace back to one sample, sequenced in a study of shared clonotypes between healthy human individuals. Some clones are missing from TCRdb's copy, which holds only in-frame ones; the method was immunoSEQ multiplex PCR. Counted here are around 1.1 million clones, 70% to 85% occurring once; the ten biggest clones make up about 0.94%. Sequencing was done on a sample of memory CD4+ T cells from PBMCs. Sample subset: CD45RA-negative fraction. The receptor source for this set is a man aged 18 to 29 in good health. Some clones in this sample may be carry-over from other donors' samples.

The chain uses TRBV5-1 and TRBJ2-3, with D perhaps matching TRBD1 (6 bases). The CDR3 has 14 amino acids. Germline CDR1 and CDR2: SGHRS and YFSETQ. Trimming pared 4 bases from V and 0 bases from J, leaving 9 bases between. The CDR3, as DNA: TGCGCCAGCAGCAAGGGGGATAGCACAGATACGCAGTATTTT. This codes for CASSKGDSTDTQYF.

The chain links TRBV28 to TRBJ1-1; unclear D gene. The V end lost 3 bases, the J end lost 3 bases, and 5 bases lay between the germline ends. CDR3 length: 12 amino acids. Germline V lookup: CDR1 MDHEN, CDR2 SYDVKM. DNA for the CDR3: TGTGCCAGCAGTTTGTACTACACTGAAGCTTTCTTT. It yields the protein CASSLYYTEAFF.

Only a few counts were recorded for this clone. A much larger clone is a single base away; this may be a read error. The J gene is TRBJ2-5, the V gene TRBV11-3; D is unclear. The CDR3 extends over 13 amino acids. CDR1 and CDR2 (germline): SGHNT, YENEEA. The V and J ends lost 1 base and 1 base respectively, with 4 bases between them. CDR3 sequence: CASSLGAQETQYF. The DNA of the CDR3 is TGTGCCAGCAGCTTAGGGGCCCAAGAGACCCAGTACTTC.

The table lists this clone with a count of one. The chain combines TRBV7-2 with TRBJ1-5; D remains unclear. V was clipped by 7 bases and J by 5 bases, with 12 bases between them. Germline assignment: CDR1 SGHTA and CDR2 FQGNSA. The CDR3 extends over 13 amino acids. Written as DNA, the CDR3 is TGTGCCAGCACCCCGGGCAGACATCAGCCCCAGCATTTT. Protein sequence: CASTPGRHQPQHF.

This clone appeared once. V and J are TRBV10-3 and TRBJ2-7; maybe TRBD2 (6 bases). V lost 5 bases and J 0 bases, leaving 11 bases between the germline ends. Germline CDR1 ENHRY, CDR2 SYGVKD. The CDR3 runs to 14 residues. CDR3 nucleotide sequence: TGTGCCATCAGTCTAAGGGGACTCTCCTACGAGCAGTACTTC. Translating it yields CAISLRGLSYEQYF.

This chain's CDR3 is CASSLRERTEAFF. In nucleotides, the CDR3 is TGTGCCAGCAGCTTAAGGGAGCGGACCGAAGCTTTCTTT. The genes are TRBV7-8 and TRBJ1-1; D is undetermined. The germline V and J ends were trimmed by 2 bases and 8 bases, with 12 bases remaining between them. Per germline, CDR1 SGHVS and CDR2 FQNEAQ. CDR3 length equals 13 residues.

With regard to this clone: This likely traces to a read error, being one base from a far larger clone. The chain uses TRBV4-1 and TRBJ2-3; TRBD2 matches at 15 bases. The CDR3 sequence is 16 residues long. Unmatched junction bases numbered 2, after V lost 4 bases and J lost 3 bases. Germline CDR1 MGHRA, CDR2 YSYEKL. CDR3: CASSRGLAGGTDTQYF. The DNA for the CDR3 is TGCGCCAGCAGCCGAGGACTAGCGGGAGGGACAGATACGCAGTATTTT.

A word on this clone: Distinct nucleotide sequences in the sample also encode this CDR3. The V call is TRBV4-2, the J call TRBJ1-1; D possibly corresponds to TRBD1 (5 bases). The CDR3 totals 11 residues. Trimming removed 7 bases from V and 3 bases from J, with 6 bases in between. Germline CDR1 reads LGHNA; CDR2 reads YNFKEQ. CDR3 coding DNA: TGTGCCAGCACCAGGGACACTGAAGCTTTCTTT. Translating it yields CASTRDTEAFF.

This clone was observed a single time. Here the CDR3 reads CASSATGTPYTQYF. The CDR3 DNA follows: TGTGCCAGCAGCGCTACCGGGACACCCTATACGCAGTATTTT. The rearrangement joins TRBV5-4 to TRBJ2-3; maybe TRBD1 (6 bases). The germline V gene has CDR1 SGHNT and CDR2 YYREEE (reference sequence). V was trimmed by 4 bases and J by 7 bases, leaving 16 bases between them. There are 14 residues in the CDR3.